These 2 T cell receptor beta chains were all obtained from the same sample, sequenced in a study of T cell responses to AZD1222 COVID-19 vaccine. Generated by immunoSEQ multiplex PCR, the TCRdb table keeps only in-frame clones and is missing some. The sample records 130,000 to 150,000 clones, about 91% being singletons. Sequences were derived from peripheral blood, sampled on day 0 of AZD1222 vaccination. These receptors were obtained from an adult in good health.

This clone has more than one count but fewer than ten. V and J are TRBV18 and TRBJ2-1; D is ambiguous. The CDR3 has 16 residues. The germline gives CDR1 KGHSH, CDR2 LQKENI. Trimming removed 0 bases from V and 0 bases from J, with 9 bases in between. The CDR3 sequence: CASSPPARSSYNEQFF. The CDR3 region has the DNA TGTGCCAGCTCACCACCGGCCCGGAGCTCCTACAATGAGCAGTTCTTC.

The CDR3, as DNA: TGTGCCAGCCTACAATACAGGGGATCCTATGGCTACACCTTC. It translates to CASLQYRGSYGYTF. The rearrangement links TRBV28 to TRBJ1-2; 7 bases align to TRBD1. The junction had 10 bases not matched to a gene; V was cut back by 8 bases and J by 4 bases. The CDR3 sequence is 14 residues long. The germline V gene encodes CDR1 MDHEN and CDR2 SYDVKM.